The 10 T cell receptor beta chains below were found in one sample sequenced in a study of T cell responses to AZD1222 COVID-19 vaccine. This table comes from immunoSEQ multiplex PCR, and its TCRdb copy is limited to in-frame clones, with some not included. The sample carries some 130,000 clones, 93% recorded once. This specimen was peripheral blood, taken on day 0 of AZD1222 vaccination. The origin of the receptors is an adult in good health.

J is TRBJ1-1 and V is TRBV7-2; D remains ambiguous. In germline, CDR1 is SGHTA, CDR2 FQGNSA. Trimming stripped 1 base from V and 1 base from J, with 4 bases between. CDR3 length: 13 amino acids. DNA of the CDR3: TGTGCCAGCAGCTTAGACAAGAACACTGAAGCTTTCTTT. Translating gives CASSLDKNTEAFF.

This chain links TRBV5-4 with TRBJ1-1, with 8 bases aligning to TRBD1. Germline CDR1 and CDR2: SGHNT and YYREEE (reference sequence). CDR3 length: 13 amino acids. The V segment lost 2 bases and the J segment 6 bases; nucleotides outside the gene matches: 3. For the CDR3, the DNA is TGTGCCAGCAGCTTCACAGGGGGTTCTGAAGCTTTCTTT. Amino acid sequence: CASSFTGGSEAFF. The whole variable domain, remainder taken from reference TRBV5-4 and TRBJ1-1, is ETGVTQSPTHLIKTRGQQVTLRCSSQSGHNTVSWYQQALGQGPQFIFQYYREEENGRGNFPPRFSGLQFPNYSSELNVNALELDDSALYLCASSFTGGSEAFFGQGTRLTVV.

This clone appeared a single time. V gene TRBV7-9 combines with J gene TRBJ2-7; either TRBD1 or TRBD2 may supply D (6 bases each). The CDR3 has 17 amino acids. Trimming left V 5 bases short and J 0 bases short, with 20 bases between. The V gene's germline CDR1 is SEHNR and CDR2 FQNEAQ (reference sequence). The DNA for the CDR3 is TGTGCCAGCAGCGGCCGCGGAGGGGGGCTGAGCTCCTACGAGCAGTACTTC. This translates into CASSGRGGGLSSYEQYF.

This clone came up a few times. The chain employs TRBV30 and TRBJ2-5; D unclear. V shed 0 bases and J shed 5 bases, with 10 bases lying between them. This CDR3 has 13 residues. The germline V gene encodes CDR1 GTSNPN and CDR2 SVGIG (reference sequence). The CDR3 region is CAWSVQLRETQYF. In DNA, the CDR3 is TGTGCCTGGAGTGTACAGCTCCGCGAGACCCAGTACTTC.

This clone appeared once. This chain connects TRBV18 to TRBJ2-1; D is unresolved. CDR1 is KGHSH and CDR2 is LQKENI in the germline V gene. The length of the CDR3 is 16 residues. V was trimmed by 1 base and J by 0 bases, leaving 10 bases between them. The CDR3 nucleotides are TGTGCCAGCTCACCACAAGCACTAAGCTCCTACAATGAGCAGTTCTTC. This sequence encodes CASSPQALSSYNEQFF. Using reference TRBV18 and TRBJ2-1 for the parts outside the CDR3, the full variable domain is NAGVMQNPRHLVRRRGQEARLRCSPMKGHSHVYWYRQLPEEGLKFMVYLQKENIIDESGMPKERFSAEFPKEGPSILRIQQVVRGDSAAYFCASSPQALSSYNEQFFGPGTRLTVL.

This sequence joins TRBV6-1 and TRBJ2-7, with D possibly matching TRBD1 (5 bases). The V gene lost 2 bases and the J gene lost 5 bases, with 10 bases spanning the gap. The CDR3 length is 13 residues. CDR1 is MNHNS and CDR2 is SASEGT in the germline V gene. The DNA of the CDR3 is TGTGCCAGCAGTGAACAGGGTCTTGACGAGCAGTACTTC. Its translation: CASSEQGLDEQYF.

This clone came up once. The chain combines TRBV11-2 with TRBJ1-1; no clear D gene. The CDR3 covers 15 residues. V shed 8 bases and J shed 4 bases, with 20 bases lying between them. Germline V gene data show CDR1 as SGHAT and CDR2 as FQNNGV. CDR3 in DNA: TGTGCCAGCGGGAAGTTGGCAGCCGCGGGCACTGAAGCTTTCTTT. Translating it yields CASGKLAAAGTEAFF. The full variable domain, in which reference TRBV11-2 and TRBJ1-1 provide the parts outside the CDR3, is EAGVAQSPRYKIIEKRQSVAFWCNPISGHATLYWYQQILGQGPKLLIQFQNNGVVDDSQLPKDRFSAERLKGVDSTLKIQPAKLEDSAVYLCASGKLAAAGTEAFFGQGTRLTVV.

CDR3 nucleotides: TGTGCCTGGAGTCTCAAGAGCTCCTATAATTCACCCCTCCACTTT. Translated, it gives CAWSLKSSYNSPLHF. This chain joins TRBV30 and TRBJ1-6; D is uncertain. Germline V gene data show CDR1 as GTSNPN and CDR2 as SVGIG (reference sequence). V lost 2 bases, J lost 0 bases, and 8 bases lay in between. The length of the CDR3 is 15 residues.

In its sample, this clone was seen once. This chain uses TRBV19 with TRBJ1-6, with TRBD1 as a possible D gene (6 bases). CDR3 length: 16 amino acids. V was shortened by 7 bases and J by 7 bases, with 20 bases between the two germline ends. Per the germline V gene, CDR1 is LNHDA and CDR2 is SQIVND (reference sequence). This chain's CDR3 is CASNSMATGWNSPLHF. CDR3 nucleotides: TGTGCCAGTAACTCTATGGCGACAGGTTGGAATTCACCCCTCCACTTT.

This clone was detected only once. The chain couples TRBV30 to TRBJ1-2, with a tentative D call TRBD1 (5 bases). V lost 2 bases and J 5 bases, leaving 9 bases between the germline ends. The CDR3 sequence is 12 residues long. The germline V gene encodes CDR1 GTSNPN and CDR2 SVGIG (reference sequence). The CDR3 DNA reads TGTGCCTGGAGTATTCAGGGATATGGCTACACCTTC. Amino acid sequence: CAWSIQGYGYTF.